The source of this T cell receptor (beta chain) is a study of blood T cell repertoires in COVID-19. Study context: Acute-phase and convalescent COVID-19 samples originated in the United States, Italy and Spain.

Per the original methods: The assay estimated nucleated cells by amplifying reference gene primers. Generated by immunoSEQ multiplex PCR, the TCRdb table keeps only in-frame clones and is missing some. That table is the source of V, J and clone size, and D and trimming were worked out from the DNA. Of about 220,000 clones in the sample, roughly 85% were seen once. This clone was detected a few times. Sequencing was carried out using peripheral blood. The receptor was isolated from a woman older than 75 with acute or convalescent COVID-19.

This chain's CDR3 is CASSRPGTGYTGELFF. DNA of the CDR3: TGTGCCAGCAGCAGGCCCGGGACAGGGTACACCGGGGAGCTGTTTTTT. The chain joins TRBV7-3 to TRBJ2-2; 9 positions match TRBD1. CDR3 length: 16 residues. V lost 5 bases and J lost 3; bases outside the gene matches: 7. In germline, CDR1 is SGHTA, CDR2 FQGTGA.